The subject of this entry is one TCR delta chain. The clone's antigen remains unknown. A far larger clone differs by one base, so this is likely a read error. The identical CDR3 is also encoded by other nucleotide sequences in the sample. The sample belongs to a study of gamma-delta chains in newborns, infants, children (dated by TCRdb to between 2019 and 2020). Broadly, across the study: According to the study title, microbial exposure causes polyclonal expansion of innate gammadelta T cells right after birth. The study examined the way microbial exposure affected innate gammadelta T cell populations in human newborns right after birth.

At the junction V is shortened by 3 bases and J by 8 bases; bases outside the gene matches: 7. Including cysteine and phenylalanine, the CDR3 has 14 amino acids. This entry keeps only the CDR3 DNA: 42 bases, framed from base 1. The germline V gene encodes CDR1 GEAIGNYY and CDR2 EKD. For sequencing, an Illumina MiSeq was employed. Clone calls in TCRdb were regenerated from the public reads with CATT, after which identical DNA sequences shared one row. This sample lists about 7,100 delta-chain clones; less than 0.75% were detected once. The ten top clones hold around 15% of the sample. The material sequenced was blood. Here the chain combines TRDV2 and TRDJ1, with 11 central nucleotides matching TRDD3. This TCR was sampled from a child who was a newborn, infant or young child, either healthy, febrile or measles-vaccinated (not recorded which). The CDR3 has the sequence CACDRLGDTDKLIF. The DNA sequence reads TGTGCCTGTGACCGGTTGGGGGATACGGACAAACTCATCTTT.